The T cell receptor (beta chain) described here comes from a study of T cells in Graves' hyperthyroidism and ophthalmopathy. The TCR beta CDR3 regions underwent amplification using RNA transcripts as the source. HTBI primers were the set used in a first-round RT-PCR of the TCR CDR3. TCRdb re-called the multiplex PCR reads through MiXCR, storing one row per CDR3 protein. The sample contains 660,000 or so distinct CDR3 sequences, 20% to 25% of which appear only once. The CDR3 extends over 11 amino acids. V trimming: 4 bases; J trimming: 7 bases; junction bases outside the gene matches: 1. Germline CDR1 DFQATT, CDR2 SNEGSKA (reference sequence).

This sequence originates from a man in his thirties or forties with Graves' ophthalmopathy. Sequenced material: blood. The chain is built from TRBV20-1 and TRBJ2-1, with 7 bases matching TRBD1. The CDR3 loop reads CSATRGNEQFF. For the CDR3, the DNA is TGCAGTGCTACCAGGGGGAATGAGCAGTTCTTC.